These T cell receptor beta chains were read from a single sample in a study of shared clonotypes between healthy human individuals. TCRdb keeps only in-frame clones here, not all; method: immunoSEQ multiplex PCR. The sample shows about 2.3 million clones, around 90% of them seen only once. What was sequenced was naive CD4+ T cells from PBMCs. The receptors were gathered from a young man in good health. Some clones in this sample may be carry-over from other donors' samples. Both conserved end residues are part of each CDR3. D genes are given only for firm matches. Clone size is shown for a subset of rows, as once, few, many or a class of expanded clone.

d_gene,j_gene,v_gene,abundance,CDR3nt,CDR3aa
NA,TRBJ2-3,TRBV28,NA,TGTGCCAGCAGGGGCGGGCCGAGCACAGATACGCAGTATTTT,CASRGGPSTDTQYF
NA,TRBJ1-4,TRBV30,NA,TGTGCCTGGAGTCCTCGGACTAGACTAGGTGAAAAACTGTTTTTT,CAWSPRTRLGEKLFF
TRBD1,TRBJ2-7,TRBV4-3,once,TGCGCCAGCAGCCAAGACGACAGGGGGTATTCCTACGAGCAGTACTTC,CASSQDDRGYSYEQYF
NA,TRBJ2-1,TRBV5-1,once,TGCGCCAGCAGCCGGGAGCCCCTAGTGGGTGAGCAGTTCTTC,CASSREPLVGEQFF
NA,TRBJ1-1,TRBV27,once,TGTGCCAGCAGTTTAGCAGGAATGTACACTGAAGCTTTCTTT,CASSLAGMYTEAFF
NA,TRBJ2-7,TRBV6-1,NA,TGTGCCAGCAGCGATTACCGGGACACCTACGAGCAGTACTTC,CASSDYRDTYEQYF
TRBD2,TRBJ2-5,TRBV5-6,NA,TGTGCCAGCAGCTTGTCCCCTAGCGGGGTGTTAGAGACCCAGTACTTC,CASSLSPSGVLETQYF
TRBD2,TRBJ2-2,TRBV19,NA,TGTGCCAGTACCCGACTAGCGGGAGGCACCGGGGAGCTGTTTTTT,CASTRLAGGTGELFF
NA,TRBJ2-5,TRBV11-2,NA,TGTGCCAGCAGCGCCCAACAGGGAACGGCCGGGACCCAGTACTTC,CASSAQQGTAGTQYF
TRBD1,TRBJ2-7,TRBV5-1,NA,TGCGCCAGCAGCCTCCCCCCGGGACAGGGTATCTACGAGCAGTACTTC,CASSLPPGQGIYEQYF